This T cell receptor (beta chain) was obtained from a study of blood T cell repertoires in COVID-19. Across the study: There were acute and convalescent COVID-19 samples, and they came from the United States, Italy and Spain. Nucleic acid was either cDNA or gDNA, and it came from T cells, B-cell-depleted T cells, or PBMCs.

The germline V gene has CDR1 MDHEN and CDR2 SYDVKM. V was clipped by 5 bases and J by 6 bases; unmatched bases: 8. This CDR3 spans 14 amino acids. Study processing details: Amplification of reference gene primers provided the estimated nucleated cell counts. The method was immunoSEQ multiplex PCR; TCRdb's version includes in-frame clones alone and lacks a portion of them. V, J and clone size are taken as reported in that table, and D and trimming were inferred from the DNA itself. In the table there are 60,000 to 70,000 clones, about 76% of which are singletons. Sequencing input: peripheral blood. This sequence joins TRBV28 and TRBJ2-5; 8 bases align to TRBD2. The source of this sequence is a woman older than 75 with acute or convalescent COVID-19. CDR3 sequence reads: CASSPGGGGKTQYF. CDR3 bases: TGTGCCAGCAGTCCCGGGGGGGGCGGGAAGACCCAGTACTTC.